These 12 T cell receptor beta chains share one sample of origin, sequenced in a study of blood T cells in healthy people across ages. For the second PCR, which ran for 7 to 11 cycles, a sample-barcoded 5' primer and a J-beta primer mix were used. TCRdb re-analysed the 5' RACE reads in MiXCR, keeping a single row per CDR3 protein. Of roughly 1,800,000 distinct CDR3 sequences in the sample, roughly 52% were seen once. Sequenced sample: blood. Every receptor here comes from a woman in her thirties or forties in good health.

The genes are TRBV27 and TRBJ2-1; 9 positions match TRBD2. CDR3 size: 18 residues. Losses at the gene ends were 5 bases for V and 3 bases for J; bases not matched to a gene: 14. Germline lookup yields CDR1 MNHEY and CDR2 SMNVEV (reference sequence). CDR3 sequence: CASSLTGIAGESYNEQFF. In nucleotides, the CDR3 is TGTGCCAGCAGTCTTACGGGGATAGCGGGAGAAAGCTACAATGAGCAGTTCTTC.

The V and J genes are TRBV3-1 and TRBJ2-5, with 8 bases that match TRBD2. The CDR3 sequence is 16 residues long. The junction had 4 bases not matched to a gene; V was cut back by 0 bases and J by 1 base. Germline CDR1 and CDR2: LGHDT and YNNKEL (reference sequence). CDR3 sequence: CASSQEGLGPQETQYF. Here the CDR3 DNA reads TGTGCCAGCAGCCAAGAGGGACTAGGACCCCAAGAGACCCAGTACTTC.

This chain joins TRBV7-3 and TRBJ2-2; D possibly matches TRBD1 or TRBD2 (5 bases each). The CDR3 totals 16 residues. V lost 5 bases to trimming and J lost 1 base, with 14 bases between them. Germline CDR1 SGHTA, CDR2 FQGTGA. The CDR3 DNA follows: TGTGCCAGCAGCGCCAACTCGGGACGGAACACCGGGGAGCTGTTTTTT. Translating gives CASSANSGRNTGELFF.

V is TRBV5-1 and J is TRBJ2-7, with D maybe TRBD1 (5 bases). The J call is doubtful: the DNA matches TRBJ2-5 better. Germline lookup yields CDR1 SGHRS and CDR2 YFSETQ. The CDR3 spans 15 residues. DNA of the CDR3: TGCGCCAGCAGCTTGTCGTCAGGGCCAATGGAGACCCAGTACTTC. Protein sequence: CASSLSSGPMETQYF.

V usage is TRBV10-3 and J usage is TRBJ1-6; 8 nucleotides align to TRBD1. The CDR3 is made up of 15 amino acids. Germline V lookup: CDR1 ENHRY, CDR2 SYGVKD. J gave up 8 bases and V 8 bases, and 11 bases lay outside the gene matches. CDR3 sequence: CAIQGASNWDSPLHF. The CDR3, as DNA: TGTGCCATCCAGGGGGCATCTAATTGGGATTCACCCCTCCACTTT.

The chain carries TRBV12-3 or TRBV12-4 and TRBJ1-1, with a weak D call TRBD1 (6 bases). Between the trimmed V and J ends, which lost 5 bases and 0 bases, there was a span of 19 bases. CDR3 size: 17 residues. CDR3 amino acids: CASSLAVTDRLNTEAFF. The CDR3 DNA reads TGTGCCAGCAGTCTGGCGGTGACGGACAGACTGAACACTGAAGCTTTCTTT.

This chain connects TRBV5-6 to TRBJ2-7; a weak D match, TRBD1 (6 bases). From germline, CDR1 is SGHDT and CDR2 YYEEEE. There are 16 residues in the CDR3. V lost 0 bases to trimming and J lost 1 base, with 14 bases between them. The CDR3 sequence is CASSLDRERFSYEQYF. The DNA of the CDR3 is TGTGCCAGCAGCTTGGACAGGGAGCGTTTTTCCTACGAGCAGTACTTC.

The gene calls are TRBV27 and TRBJ1-1; 11 nucleotides line up with TRBD1. Unmatched junction bases numbered 5, after V lost 4 bases and J lost 4 bases. This CDR3 spans 15 amino acids. The germline gives CDR1 MNHEY, CDR2 SMNVEV (reference sequence). The CDR3 protein is CASSSDRGRITEAFF. As DNA, the CDR3 is TGTGCCAGCAGTTCGGACAGGGGGCGTATCACTGAAGCTTTCTTT.

The rearrangement links TRBV3-1 to TRBJ2-3; 13 nucleotides line up with TRBD2. The CDR3 runs to 17 residues. Germline CDR1 LGHDT, CDR2 YNNKEL (reference sequence). V was pared by 4 bases and J by 3 bases, with 7 bases of the junction left unmatched. DNA for the CDR3: TGTGCCAGCAGCCGCCCGGGACTAGCGGGAAAAACAGATACGCAGTATTTT. Translating it yields CASSRPGLAGKTDTQYF.

CDR3 sequence (DNA): TGTGCCAGCAGTGAGTCCGATATTCGTATATATGGCTACACCTTC. Its protein product is CASSESDIRIYGYTF. The chain uses TRBV2 and TRBJ1-2; D ambiguous. Germline V gene sequence: CDR1 SNHLY, CDR2 FYNNEI. This CDR3 spans 15 amino acids. The V end was cut by 3 bases, the J end by 5 bases, with 16 bases between.

The V call is TRBV7-2, the J call TRBJ2-1; D ambiguous. Per germline, CDR1 SGHTA and CDR2 FQGNSA. The CDR3 runs to 14 residues. V shed 8 bases and J shed 3 bases, with 14 bases lying between them. CDR3 sequence: CASQESVLYNEQFF. For the CDR3, the DNA is TGTGCCAGCCAGGAGAGTGTCCTCTACAATGAGCAGTTCTTC.

This clonotype was counted between two and nine times. The J gene is TRBJ2-3, the V gene TRBV7-2; TRBD2 is a possible D gene (6 bases). The germline V and J ends were trimmed by 8 bases and 3 bases, with 15 bases remaining between them. This CDR3 is built from 14 residues. Germline lookup yields CDR1 SGHTA and CDR2 FQGNSA. The CDR3 is CASGSGGRTDTQYF. The CDR3 DNA reads TGTGCCAGCGGCTCAGGAGGGAGGACAGATACGCAGTATTTT.